This T cell receptor beta chain appears in the sequencing data of a study of cytomegalovirus exposure and HLA in healthy donors. General study points: As confirmed in vitro, a few CMV-associated chains were specific for CMV antigens. The listing of approximately 160 TCR beta chains classed them as cytomegalovirus-associated.

The donors were part of the validation cohort, which consisted of roughly 120 subjects and was separate from the first cohort of 666 subjects. The data were produced by immunoSEQ multiplex PCR, yet TCRdb's version contains in-frame clones alone and is incomplete. This table holds 250,000 or so clones, around 87% found once. This CDR3 comprises 16 residues. CDR1 is LNHDA and CDR2 is SQIVND in the germline V gene (reference sequence). Trimming at V came to 3 bases and at J to 1 base, leaving 5 bases not matched to a gene. A note on this clone: Its cognate antigen is unknown.

The TCR sequence derives from a woman aged 18-30 years in good health and CMV-seronegative. Sequencing was performed on PBMCs. J is TRBJ2-3 and V is TRBV19, with 9 nucleotides matching TRBD2. The CDR3 protein is CASSITPSGGTDTQYF. Written as DNA, the CDR3 is TGTGCCAGTAGTATCACCCCTAGCGGGGGCACAGATACGCAGTATTTT.